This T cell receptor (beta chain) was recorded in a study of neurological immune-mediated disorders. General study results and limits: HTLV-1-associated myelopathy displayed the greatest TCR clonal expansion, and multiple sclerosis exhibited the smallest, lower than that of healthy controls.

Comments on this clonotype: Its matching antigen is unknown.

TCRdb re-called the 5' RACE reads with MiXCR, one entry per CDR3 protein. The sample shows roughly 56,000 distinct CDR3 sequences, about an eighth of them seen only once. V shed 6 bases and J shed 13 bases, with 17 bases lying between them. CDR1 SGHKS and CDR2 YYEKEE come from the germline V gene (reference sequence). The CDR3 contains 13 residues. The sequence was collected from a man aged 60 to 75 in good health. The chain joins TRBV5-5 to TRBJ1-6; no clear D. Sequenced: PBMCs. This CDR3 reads CASNPTGRDPLHF. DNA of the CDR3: TGTGCCAGCAACCCGACCGGGCGCGATCCCCTCCACTTT.